These 27 T cell receptor beta chains originate from one sample sequenced in a study of control samples from healthy donors and cancer patients. Here immunoSEQ multiplex PCR was the method, and the copy in TCRdb shows in-frame clones only, minus some. This sample has over 85,000 clones, with 85% to 90% found just once. The sequenced material came from PBMCs. These receptors all stem from a woman aged 45 to 65 with colorectal cancer.

The chain combines TRBV12-5 with TRBJ1-4, with D unresolved. TRBJ2-2 explains the end of the DNA better; the J call may be wrong. Germline V lookup: CDR1 LGHNT, CDR2 FRNRAP. The CDR3 sequence is 11 residues long. The CDR3 loop reads CASGPDRELFF. DNA of the CDR3: TGTGCTAGTGGTCCCGACAGGGAGCTGTTTTTT.

This chain uses TRBV5-1 with TRBJ1-2, with D possibly TRBD1 on 5 matching bases. V was cut by 0 bases and J by 7 bases, with 16 bases left in between. The CDR3 has 15 residues. Germline V gene lookup returns CDR1 SGHRS and CDR2 YFSETQ. CDR3 in DNA: TGCGCCAGCAGCTTGGGATCCCTGGGGCGGAGTGGCTACACCTTC. Its translation is CASSLGSLGRSGYTF.

The V and J genes are TRBV28 and TRBJ2-7; D may be TRBD1 (6 bases). Germline V gene sequence: CDR1 MDHEN, CDR2 SYDVKM. The CDR3 is made up of 14 amino acids. V gave up 1 base and J gave up 7 bases, with 14 bases separating them. In DNA form, the CDR3 reads TGTGCCAGCAGTTTATCAGGGGCTTCTGGGGAGCAGTACGTC. It specifies CASSLSGASGEQYV.

J is TRBJ1-2 and V is TRBV6-2 or TRBV6-3; D ambiguous. V was cut by 6 bases and J by 0 bases, with 11 bases left in between. The CDR3 extends over 14 amino acids. The germline gives CDR1 MNHEY, CDR2 SVGEGT. CDR3 bases: TGTGCCAGCAGCGGGGTTCGTGCTAACTATGGCTACACCTTC. Its protein is CASSGVRANYGYTF.

The rearrangement uses TRBV20-1 and TRBJ2-7, with a tentative D call TRBD1 (5 bases). CDR1 DFQATT and CDR2 SNEGSKA come from the germline V gene (reference sequence). The CDR3 extends over 11 amino acids. The V gene lost 4 bases and the J gene lost 4 bases, with 8 bases spanning the gap. Here the CDR3 reads CSAKGLYEQYV. The CDR3 nucleotides are TGCAGTGCTAAGGGGTTGTACGAGCAGTACGTC.

The chain joins TRBV19 to TRBJ2-1; no definite D call. The V gene's germline CDR1 is LNHDA and CDR2 SQIVND (reference sequence). The ends were cut back, 1 base at V and 6 bases at J, with 7 bases in the middle. This CDR3 spans 13 amino acids. The CDR3 loop is CASSIALVNEQFF. The CDR3 bases are TGTGCCAGTAGTATAGCGTTGGTCAATGAGCAGTTCTTC. The full variable domain, rest sourced from reference TRBV19 and TRBJ2-1, is DGGITQSPKYLFRKEGQNVTLSCEQNLNHDAMYWYRQDPGQGLRLIYYSQIVNDFQKGDIAEGYSVSREKKESFPLTVTSAQKNPTAFYLCASSIALVNEQFFGPGTRLTVL.

V usage is TRBV6-5 and J usage is TRBJ1-2, with D perhaps matching TRBD1 (6 bases). V lost 6 bases, J lost 8 bases, and 13 bases lay in between. CDR3 length equals 12 residues. Germline lookup yields CDR1 MNHEY and CDR2 SVGAGI. CDR3 bases: TGTGCCAGCAGAACCAGGGGAGGGGGCTACACCTTC. As protein: CASRTRGGGYTF.

J is TRBJ2-7 and V is TRBV29-1; 9 positions match TRBD2. V shed 6 bases, J shed 3 bases, and the junction held 12 bases outside the gene matches. Germline V gene data show CDR1 as SQVTM and CDR2 as ANQGSEA. The CDR3 extends over 15 amino acids. Here the CDR3 DNA reads TGCAGCGTCGGACGACTAGCGGCGTTCCGCTACGAGCAGTACGTC. Amino acid sequence: CSVGRLAAFRYEQYV.

This clone was seen only once. This rearrangement joins TRBV5-1 to TRBJ2-4; 14 bases fit TRBD2. Germline CDR1 and CDR2: SGHRS and YFSETQ. Trimming took 7 bases from V and 0 from J; bases not matched to a gene: 12. This CDR3 has 19 residues. The CDR3: CASSPSGTSGGIAKNIQYF. The CDR3 DNA reads as TGCGCCAGCTCCCCGTCCGGGACTAGCGGGGGAATAGCCAAAAACATTCAGTACTTC.

This chain uses TRBV12-3 or TRBV12-4 with TRBJ1-6; D gene uncertain. The CDR3 has 12 residues. V was shortened by 4 bases and J by 10 bases, with 8 bases between the two germline ends. The CDR3: CASSSGVSPLHF. Here the CDR3 DNA reads TGTGCCAGCAGTTCCGGAGTATCACCCCTCCACTTT.

V gene TRBV5-1 combines with J gene TRBJ1-1; D gene ambiguous. CDR3 length equals 13 residues. V shed 4 bases and J shed 5 bases, with 12 bases lying between them. Germline V gene data show CDR1 as SGHRS and CDR2 as YFSETQ. In DNA, the CDR3 is TGCGCCAGCAGCCAAACGGGCATTACTGAAGCTTTCTTT. Protein product: CASSQTGITEAFF.

This chain uses TRBV19 with TRBJ2-1; TRBD1 or TRBD2 may be the D gene (5 bases each). The CDR3 spans 13 residues. Per the germline V gene, CDR1 is LNHDA and CDR2 is SQIVND (reference sequence). The germline V and J ends were trimmed by 3 bases and 9 bases, with 12 bases remaining between them. The CDR3 is CASSMDPGREQFF. In DNA form, the CDR3 reads TGTGCCAGTAGTATGGACCCGGGGCGTGAGCAGTTCTTC.

This chain links TRBV7-2 with TRBJ2-5; maybe TRBD2 (5 bases). CDR3 length: 14 residues. Germline loops: CDR1 SGHTA, CDR2 FQGNSA. V dropped 1 base and J dropped 8 bases, with 14 bases sitting between them. CDR3 DNA sequence: TGTGCCAGCAGCTTAGTTGGGAGTCAAGGAACCCAGTACTTC. This encodes CASSLVGSQGTQYF. Filled out from reference TRBV7-2 and TRBJ2-5, the complete variable domain reads GAGVSQSPSNKVTEKGKDVELRCDPISGHTALYWYRQSLGQGLEFLIYFQGNSAPDKSGLPSDRFSAERTGGSVSTLTIQRTQQEDSAVYLCASSLVGSQGTQYFGPGTRLLVL.

V usage is TRBV7-2 and J usage is TRBJ2-3; TRBD1 aligns across 7 bases. After removal of 1 base from V and 2 bases from J, the junction contained 3 bases not matched to a gene. Germline CDR1 and CDR2: SGHTA and FQGNSA. The CDR3 spans 15 residues. The DNA for the CDR3 is TGTGCCAGCAGCTTAGGACAGGGTTTCACAGATACGCAGTATTTT. This sequence encodes CASSLGQGFTDTQYF.

The genes are TRBV6-5 and TRBJ1-6, with 7 bases identical to TRBD1. Germline values: CDR1 MNHEY, CDR2 SVGAGI. V gave up 0 bases and J gave up 4 bases; unmatched junction bases: 3. The CDR3 is 16 amino acids. CDR3 protein: CASSYSAGQYNSPLHF. The CDR3 nucleotides are TGTGCCAGCAGTTACTCTGCGGGACAGTATAATTCACCCCTCCACTTT.

The chain employs TRBV12-3 or TRBV12-4 and TRBJ1-2, with a possible D match to TRBD1 (6 bases). The CDR3 is 13 residues long. Trimming removed 5 bases from V and 3 bases from J, with 10 bases in between. In nucleotides, the CDR3 is TGTGCCAGCAGTGAGGACAGAGACTATGGCTACACCTTC. Protein: CASSEDRDYGYTF.

This rearrangement joins TRBV7-3 to TRBJ1-2; the match to TRBD1 covers 7 bases. V was clipped by 3 bases and J by 1 base; unmatched bases: 5. The germline CDR1 and CDR2 sequences are SGHTA and FQGTGA. The CDR3 has 15 residues. The CDR3 DNA reads as TGTGCCAGCAGCTTGCAGGGGGAGGGTAACTATGGCTACACCTTC. Encoded protein: CASSLQGEGNYGYTF.

The V and J genes are TRBV19 and TRBJ1-5; 10 nucleotides align to TRBD1. The junction had 8 bases not matched to a gene; V was cut back by 5 bases and J by 4 bases. The CDR3 is 16 residues long. Germline assignment: CDR1 LNHDA and CDR2 SQIVND (reference sequence). The CDR3 protein is CASSPRTGGWNQPQHF. In DNA form, the CDR3 reads TGTGCCAGTAGTCCGAGGACAGGGGGATGGAATCAGCCCCAGCATTTT.

This clone came up once. The rearrangement uses TRBV6-1 and TRBJ2-3; TRBD1 matches 9 bases. The CDR3 has 17 amino acids. V lost 3 bases and J lost 3; bases outside the gene matches: 10. Germline assignment: CDR1 MNHNS and CDR2 SASEGT. Here the CDR3 reads CASSDLLQGAVTDTQYF. Written as DNA, the CDR3 is TGTGCCAGCAGTGACCTCCTACAGGGGGCAGTAACAGATACGCAGTATTTT.

The CDR3: CASWGAGNTEAFF. The CDR3 region has the DNA TGTGCCAGCTGGGGGGCGGGGAACACTGAAGCTTTCTTT. The chain couples TRBV19 to TRBJ1-1, with D perhaps matching TRBD1 (6 bases). Per germline, CDR1 LNHDA and CDR2 SQIVND (reference sequence). The CDR3 is made up of 13 amino acids. The V end lost 9 bases, the J end lost 1 base, and 12 bases lay between the germline ends.

J is TRBJ1-1 and V is TRBV4-1; 7 bases are a match to TRBD1. The trim removed 4 bases at V and 5 bases at J, leaving 4 bases unmatched. The CDR3 has 13 residues. Per germline, CDR1 MGHRA and CDR2 YSYEKL. DNA of the CDR3: TGCGCCAGCAGCCGTCACAGGGGAACTGAAGCTTTCTTT. Translating gives CASSRHRGTEAFF.

The CDR3 here is CASSFGPVETQYF. Written as DNA, the CDR3 is TGTGCCAGCAGTTTTGGCCCCGTAGAGACCCAGTACTTC. The chain has TRBV27 and TRBJ2-5; D gene uncertain. This CDR3 is 13 amino acids long. Germline values: CDR1 MNHEY, CDR2 SMNVEV (reference sequence). V lost 3 bases and J lost 4, with 9 bases in between.

This clone was detected once. The rearrangement joins TRBV6-5 to TRBJ2-3; 7 bases match TRBD2. V trimming: 7 bases; J trimming: 2 bases; junction bases outside the gene matches: 9. This CDR3 contains 15 residues. Per germline, CDR1 MNHEY and CDR2 SVGAGI. The CDR3 DNA reads TGTGCCAGCACGGTGGGGCTAGCGGTCACAGATACGCAGTATTTT. Residues: CASTVGLAVTDTQYF.

V and J are TRBV12-5 and TRBJ1-2, with 10 bases matching TRBD1. The germline CDR1 and CDR2 sequences are LGHNT and FRNRAP. CDR3 size: 13 residues. V was pared by 5 bases and J by 7 bases, with 4 bases of the junction left unmatched. CDR3 nucleotides: TGTGCTAGTGGTGCAGACAGGGGGCCTGGCTACACCTTC. Translation: CASGADRGPGYTF.

The V call is TRBV2, the J call TRBJ1-2; 8 nucleotides line up with TRBD1. The CDR3 spans 13 residues. J was trimmed by 8 bases and V by 3 bases; bases with no gene match: 5. CDR1 is SNHLY and CDR2 is FYNNEI in the germline V gene. CDR3 loop: CASSEDREEGYTF. CDR3 DNA sequence: TGTGCCAGCAGTGAGGACAGGGAGGAGGGCTACACCTTC.

The V and J genes are TRBV12-3 or TRBV12-4 and TRBJ1-4; D is unclear. CDR3 size: 13 residues. V was pared by 6 bases and J by 0 bases, with 5 bases between. The CDR3 here is CASRVATNEKLFF. DNA of the CDR3: TGTGCCAGCAGAGTCGCAACTAATGAAAAACTGTTTTTT.

This sequence joins TRBV6-5 and TRBJ1-1, with D unclear. From germline, CDR1 is MNHEY and CDR2 SVGAGI. V lost 4 bases and J 5 bases, leaving 17 bases between the germline ends. This CDR3 has 15 amino acids. CDR3 in amino acids: CASSSQTEAGTEAFF. CDR3 bases: TGTGCCAGCAGTTCCCAGACCGAAGCTGGGACTGAAGCTTTCTTT.